This T cell receptor (beta chain) derives from a study of blood T cells in healthy people across ages. There are 15 residues in the CDR3. The V end lost 5 bases, the J end lost 7 bases, and 15 bases lay between the germline ends. Germline V CDR1 and CDR2: MDHEN, SYDVKM. Concerning this clonotype: Its antigen is unidentified.

Overall study findings and caveats: The recorded TCR beta diversity per million T cells decreased in a roughly linear manner with age. As naive T cell percentage varied, TCR beta diversity correlated strongly with it.

With a J-beta primer mix and a sample-barcoded 5' primer, a second PCR ran about 7 to 12 cycles. Every cDNA molecule bore a tag from a template-switch adaptor containing 12 random nucleotides. The yield of each sample was at least 2.5 million CDR3-containing paired-end reads. TCRdb reprocessed the 5' RACE reads via MiXCR and lists one record per CDR3 protein. Seen here are about 1,400,000 distinct CDR3 sequences, almost 60% observed once, and the top ten hold under 8.5%. This sequence originates from a man between 18 and 29 years old in good health. Sequencing used blood. V and J are TRBV28 and TRBJ1-6, with no clear D. CDR3 bases: TGTGCCAGCAGTCTCCCAGATCCGGCCAATTCACCCCTCCACTTT. This encodes CASSLPDPANSPLHF.